The T cell receptor beta chain under discussion was sequenced for a study of blood T cell repertoires in acute mononucleosis (dated by TCRdb to the early 2020s). For the study in its entirety: Acute-phase samples, which represented the primary response, were collected within 2 weeks of symptom onset. During acute infection, about 2.2% and 1.2% of blood CD8 T cells were made up of mean YVL-BR-specific and GLC-BM-specific cells, respectively. The mean EBV load in blood was 3.5 to 4 log10 genome copies per million B cells during acute infection, compared with roughly 2.6 at convalescence.

Results and caveats for the whole study, not just this receptor: In TCR repertoire selection for BRLF1 (YVL-BR), TCRalpha CDR3 motifs took on a dominant role, whereas TCRbeta played only a minimal one. The cohort comprised only a few donors, so group averages rested on very few individuals. The low acute-to-convalescent clonotype overlap might be partly explained by sampling error, because only a fraction of each donor's blood was analyzed. Just about 9% of the unique acute clonotypes remained in convalescence, but these persisting clonotypes accounted for most of the response, and new, diverse de novo clonotypes seemingly replaced the other acute clonotypes.

The trim is 7 bases for V and 8 bases for J, with a gap of 23 bases between the germline ends. The germline V gene (reference sequence) gives CDR1 as MNHEY and CDR2 as SMNVEV. CDR3 length: 16 amino acids, cysteine to phenylalanine. Only the CDR3 part of the read is kept: 48 bases, read in frame from the first base. For TCR profiling, total RNA from no fewer than 10,000 sorted tetramer+ CD8 T cells was reverse transcribed into cDNA. CDR3 regions were amplified by PCR with primers annealing to V and J regions, adding unique molecular identifiers to track templates. Profiling of the TCRalpha and TCRbeta chains was done on the immunoSEQ platform, including the sequencing and error-correction standards of that platform. As for the authors' bioinformatics: Clonal copy numbers were corrected for sequencing and PCR errors, and CDR3s were defined per IMGT conventions. Analysis was restricted to productive rearrangements and was performed with immunoSEQ Analyzer versions 2.0 and 3.0, and gene-pairing frequencies were further processed in Microsoft Excel. V-J pairings were visualized as Circos plots, and CDR3 motifs were found with MEME plus a custom motifSearch program. The probability of generation of TCR sequences was calculated using the OLGA algorithm. Clonotypes found at both visits were termed persistent, clonotypes found only in the acute phase were termed nonpersistent, and clonotypes found only at convalescence were termed de novo. A public TCR was defined as an amino acid clonotype used by more than one donor. Not all clones reach the TCRdb copy of this immuneACCESS table, which keeps in-frame sequences only. Checked studies attribute under half of the gap to unresolved V genes and leave the rest unexplained. That table furnishes V, J and clone size, whereas the DNA furnished D and trimming. The sample table lists 6,000 to 9,000 clones, less than 30% of them with a count of one. Together, the top ten hold around 28% of the sample.

Regarding this clone: Nothing much larger sits one base from this clone, and base qualities are not available.

The sample's time point, from its label and the paper: acute infectious mononucleosis, at clinical presentation within 2 weeks of symptom onset (visit 1). The study tracked CD8 T cell responses to two immunodominant EBV epitopes, BRLF1 109 (YVL-BR) and BMLF1 280 (GLC-BM), over primary infection. Primary EBV infection was indicated by a positive serum heterophile antibody test and EBV viral capsid antigen-specific IgM. As a first step, magnetic positive selection (MACS) was used to enrich total CD8 T cells from the PBMCs. Live CD3+ CD8+ tetramer+ cells were sorted on a FACSAria III to over 90% purity. Cells were sorted with a PE-conjugated tetramer loaded with the BRLF1 109-117 peptide. TCR repertoires of EBV epitope-specific CD8 T cells were deep-sequenced directly ex vivo after tetramer sorting, at acute infection and at convalescence. Donors were three people aged roughly 18 to 29 with clinical acute infectious mononucleosis and laboratory evidence of primary EBV infection. Heparinized peripheral blood was collected once when donors presented clinically with mononucleosis symptoms and a second time roughly 6 months afterward. PBMCs were isolated by Ficoll-Paque density gradient centrifugation.

The sequence came from a woman aged 18-35 years with infectious mononucleosis caused by EBV. Sequences were derived from EBV YVL epitope tetramer+ CD8+ T cells sorted from PBMCs, sampled during acute infectious mononucleosis. The cell subset or site label for this specimen denotes: CD8 T cells binding a tetramer with EBV BRLF1 109-117 peptide (YVL-BR). In this chain, TRBV27 is recombined with TRBJ2-2; possibly the D gene is TRBD2, per 5 matching bases. Here the CDR3 is given as CASTNTLGLSHGELFF. The DNA sequence is TGTGCCAGCACCAATACCCTCGGACTCTCTCATGGGGAGCTGTTTTTT.